In this sample, the clone carrying this T cell receptor (beta chain) turned up a few times. The antigen remains undetermined. This record belongs to a study of T-cell memory formation after mild COVID-19. MiXCR, run by TCRdb on the 5' RACE reads, gives a single entry per CDR3 protein. The sample gives around 83,000 distinct CDR3 sequences, approximately 25% of which show up once; roughly 40% is in the top ten. Study-level findings and limits: The authors left the SARS-CoV-2 specificity of second-wave clones peaking on day 37 unconfirmed. Day 15 to 85 contracting clones showed balanced CD4/CD8; day 15 to 37 expanders favored CD4+. The appearance of some responding clones in pre-infection memory suggested that cross-reactive memory joined.

CDR3 length: 12 residues. Trimming shortened V by 5 bases and J by 7 bases, and 10 bases separated the two germline ends. Per the germline V gene, CDR1 is MNHEY and CDR2 is SVGEGT. The sequenced material came from PBMCs or a T cell subset sorted from them (not recorded which). The chain links TRBV6-2 or TRBV6-3 to TRBJ2-3, with D hard to call. This TCR derives from a man younger than 30 who had mild COVID-19 (a few samples of this study predate the infection). Cell type and time point are not known. The CDR3, as DNA: TGTGCCAGCAGTCCGTCGTCCCATACGCAGTATTTT. As protein: CASSPSSHTQYF.